This record concerns one TCR beta chain sequence. The data are from a study of T cell responses to AZD1222 COVID-19 vaccine. Trimming took off 11 bases at V and 4 bases at J, with 14 bases between the two ends. Germline V gene sequence: CDR1 SEHNR, CDR2 FQNEAQ (reference sequence). The CDR3 totals 13 residues. The repertoire was sequenced with immunoSEQ multiplex PCR; TCRdb's copy has only in-frame clones and lacks some. The profile shows around 120,000 clones, around 93% of them singletons. The source of this sequence is an adult in good health. This chain joins TRBV7-9 and TRBJ1-4; no definite D call. The sequencing used peripheral blood, collected on day 0 of AZD1222 vaccination. This chain's CDR3 is CAVQRTLNEKLFF. As DNA, the CDR3 is TGTGCCGTGCAGCGGACCCTTAATGAAAAACTGTTTTTT. Drawing the rest from reference TRBV7-9 and TRBJ1-4, the complete variable domain is DTGVSQNPRHKITKRGQNVTFRCDPISEHNRLYWYRQTLGQGPEFLTYFQNEAQLEKSRLLSDRFSAERPKGSFSTLEIQRTEQGDSAMYLCAVQRTLNEKLFFGSGTQLSVL.